One T cell receptor (beta chain) is described in this entry. The sample comes from a study of blood T cell repertoires in COVID-19. Looking at the study overall: There were acute and convalescent COVID-19 samples, and they came from the United States, Italy and Spain.

Original handling: Reference gene primer amplification gave nucleated cell count estimates. TCRdb's copy holds only in-frame clones and misses some; the assay was immunoSEQ multiplex PCR. V and J calls and clone size are given by that table; D and trimming were obtained from the DNA. Among tens of thousands of clones listed, roughly 85% were seen once. The germline V gene encodes CDR1 LGHNA and CDR2 YNFKEQ. There are 15 residues in the CDR3. The V and J ends lost 4 bases and 2 bases respectively, with 13 bases between them. This sequence originates from a man in his fifties with active or convalescent COVID-19. J is TRBJ2-3 and V is TRBV4-2; weak D call: TRBD2 (5 bases). The specimen sequenced was peripheral blood. The CDR3 reads CASSLDWRLTDTQYF. CDR3 sequence (DNA): TGTGCCAGCAGCCTGGACTGGCGTCTCACAGATACGCAGTATTTT.